This TCR beta chain was retrieved from a study of long-term antiretroviral therapy in people with HIV. General study results and limits: Control repertoires displayed wider CDR3 length ranges than the HIV repertoires.

The table lists this clone with a few counts. Its antigen is not identified. At the survey level, the v3.0 immunoSEQ assay was run. Method: immunoSEQ multiplex PCR; TCRdb's copy keeps in-frame clones and lacks some. This table holds 9,500 to 15,000 clones, 70% to 80% found once. This TCR was sampled from a man aged 40-49 years with HIV. The sequencing here drew on unsorted PBMCs, taken around 3.1 years before starting antiretroviral therapy.

CDR3 coding DNA: TGTGCCTGGAGTGGGTCAGCGGGATCATACAATGAGCAGTTCTTC. Translation gives CAWSGSAGSYNEQFF. This rearrangement joins TRBV30 to TRBJ2-1, with 7 bases matching TRBD2. There are 15 residues in the CDR3. V lost 1 base, J lost 4 bases, and 7 bases stayed unmatched. The germline V gene encodes CDR1 GTSNPN and CDR2 SVGIG (reference sequence).